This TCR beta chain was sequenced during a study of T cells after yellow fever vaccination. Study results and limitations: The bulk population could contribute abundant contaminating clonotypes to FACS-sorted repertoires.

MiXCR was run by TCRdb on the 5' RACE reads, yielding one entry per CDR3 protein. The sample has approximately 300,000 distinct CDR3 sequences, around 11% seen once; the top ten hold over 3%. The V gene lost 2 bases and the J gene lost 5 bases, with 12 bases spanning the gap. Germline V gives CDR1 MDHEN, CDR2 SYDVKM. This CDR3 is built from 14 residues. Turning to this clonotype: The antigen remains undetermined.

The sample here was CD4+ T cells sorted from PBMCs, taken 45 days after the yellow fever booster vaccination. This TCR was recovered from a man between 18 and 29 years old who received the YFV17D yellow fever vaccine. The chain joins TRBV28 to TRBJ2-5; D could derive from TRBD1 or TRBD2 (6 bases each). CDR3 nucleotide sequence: TGTGCCAGCAGTTTAAGAGGGGGGCACGAGACCCAGTACTTC. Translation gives CASSLRGGHETQYF.